This record covers a single T cell receptor (beta chain). Data came from immunoSEQ multiplex PCR; TCRdb stores just in-frame clones and leaves some out. The sample carries over 30,000 clones, 90% to 95% recorded once. This sample is part of a study of technical replicates of blood from several donors. CDR3 length equals 13 residues. V was trimmed by 6 bases and J by 6 bases, leaving 14 bases between them. Germline V gene sequence: CDR1 SGHAT, CDR2 FQNNGV. The chain combines TRBV11-2 with TRBJ1-2, with a tentative D call TRBD1 (6 bases). The sample comprised PBMCs. This clonotype was sampled from a human donor in good health. Some clones in this sample may be carry-over from other donors' samples. The CDR3 region has the DNA TGTGCCAGCAGTTCCACCCGGGACAATGGCTACACCTTC. It yields the protein CASSSTRDNGYTF.